The present TCR beta chain was sequenced within a study of early T cells in non-severe SARS-CoV-2 infection. Study-level information: Unsorted whole-blood RNA was sequenced in bulk, leaving chains unpaired.

This clonotype was counted ten times or more. The TCR library protocol was used to attach unique molecular identifiers. These identifiers were attached to individual cDNA molecules. Using its own MiXCR run on the 5' RACE reads, TCRdb lists one record per CDR3 protein. The sample lists roughly 26,000 distinct CDR3 sequences; roughly 4% were seen once. Sequenced: whole blood. The clonotype was recovered from an adult who was a healthcare worker with PCR-confirmed SARS-CoV-2 infection or an uninfected control (not recorded which).

CDR3 DNA sequence: TGTGCCAGCGGACTCGGGACCTCCTACGAGCAGTACTTC. Translated: CASGLGTSYEQYF. The rearrangement uses TRBV3-1 and TRBJ2-7; D possibly matches TRBD1 or TRBD2 (5 bases each). The CDR3 covers 13 residues. The germline V gene encodes CDR1 LGHDT and CDR2 YNNKEL (reference sequence). Trimming stripped 8 bases from V and 0 bases from J, with 11 bases between.